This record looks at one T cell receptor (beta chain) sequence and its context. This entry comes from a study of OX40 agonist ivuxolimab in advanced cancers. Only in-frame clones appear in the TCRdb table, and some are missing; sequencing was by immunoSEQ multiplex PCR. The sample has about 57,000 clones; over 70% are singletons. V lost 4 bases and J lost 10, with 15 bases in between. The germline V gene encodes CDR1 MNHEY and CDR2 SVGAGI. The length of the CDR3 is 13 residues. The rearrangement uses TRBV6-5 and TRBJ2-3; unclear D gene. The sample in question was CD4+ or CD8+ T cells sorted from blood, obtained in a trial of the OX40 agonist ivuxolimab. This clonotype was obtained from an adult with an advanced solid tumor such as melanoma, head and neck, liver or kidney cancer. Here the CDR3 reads CASSLHQPGAQYF. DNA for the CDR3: TGTGCCAGCAGTTTACACCAACCGGGCGCGCAGTATTTT.